Listed below are T cell receptor beta chains from one sample, sequenced in a study of cytotoxic CD8 clonotypes in ibrutinib-treated CLL. Assay used: immunoSEQ multiplex PCR; TCRdb lists only in-frame clones, some missing. The table lists 110,000 to 150,000 clones, approximately 75% of them singletons, with 25% to 35% in the top ten. Sequencing was performed on PBMCs, taken after 12 months of ibrutinib treatment. These receptors came from a human donor with chronic lymphocytic leukemia. Each CDR3 is given with its conserved first and last residue. Each record gives: D gene, V gene, clone size, J gene, CDR3 DNA, CDR3 protein. A D gene is named only where the DNA matches it firmly. Only some rows state a clone size, as once, few, many or a class for expanded clones.

>-|TRBV6-1|-|TRBJ1-5
TGTGCCAGCAGTGAAGCGATATGGGCAGATAGCAATCAGCCCCAGCATTTT
CASSEAIWADSNQPQHF
>TRBD1|TRBV11-2|-|TRBJ2-7
TGTGCCAGCGAGCCGGGGACAGGACCATACGAGCAGTACTTC
CASEPGTGPYEQYF
>-|TRBV7-2|-|TRBJ2-1
TGTGCCAGCAGCTTAGTCGGAGGGGGGAAGGACTCCTACAATGAGCAGTTCTTC
CASSLVGGGKDSYNEQFF
>-|TRBV10-3|few|TRBJ2-2
TGTGCCATCATTTCAGCAAACACCGGGGAGCTGTTTTTT
CAIISANTGELFF
>TRBD1|TRBV28|-|TRBJ1-5
TGTGCCAGCAGGGTCGGGGACAGGGGAAATCAGCCCCAGCATTTT
CASRVGDRGNQPQHF
>TRBD2|TRBV5-1|once|TRBJ2-1
TGCGCCAGCAGCCAGGGACTAGCGGTTTGGGATGAGCAGTTCTTC
CASSQGLAVWDEQFF
>-|TRBV13|once|TRBJ1-6
TGTGCCAGCAGCGCCAATCCGGGGGCCTACTATAATTCACCCCTCCACTTT
CASSANPGAYYNSPLHF
>-|TRBV7-6|-|TRBJ2-3
TGTGCCAGCAGCTTATTCAGAAATACTGACGCAGATACGCAGTATTTT
CASSLFRNTDADTQYF
>-|TRBV19|-|TRBJ1-4
TGTGCCAGTAGTTGGGTTGCAACTAATGAAAAACTGTTTTTT
CASSWVATNEKLFF
>-|TRBV6-5|-|TRBJ1-3
TGTGCCAGCAGACAGCCAGGTGACTCTGGAAACACCATATATTTT
CASRQPGDSGNTIYF
>TRBD2|TRBV7-9|-|TRBJ2-3
TGTGCCAGCAGCTTAGTAGCGGGAGTAGCAGATACGCAGTATTTT
CASSLVAGVADTQYF
>TRBD1|TRBV7-3|-|TRBJ2-7
TGTGCCAGCAGCTTAACAGGGACAGCGAAATACGAGCAGTACTTC
CASSLTGTAKYEQYF
>TRBD2|TRBV18|-|TRBJ2-1
TGTGCCAGCTCACCGGGACTAGCGGCATATGAGCAGTTCTTC
CASSPGLAAYEQFF
>-|TRBV5-1|-|TRBJ2-5
TGCGCCAGCAGCTTGGAGGGGGAGACCCAGTACTTC
CASSLEGETQYF
>TRBD1|TRBV6-5|-|TRBJ2-7
TGTGCCAGCAGTCAACGTGGGACAGGAGCCTACGAGCAGTACTTC
CASSQRGTGAYEQYF
>-|TRBV2|-|TRBJ2-1
TGTGCCAGCAGGGCCAGAGAGGGCTACAATGAGCAGTTCTTC
CASRAREGYNEQFF
>TRBD1|TRBV5-8|once|TRBJ2-2
TGTGCCAGCAGTAACCTACGGCAGGGGGCCGGGGAGCTGTTTTTT
CASSNLRQGAGELFF
>-|TRBV11-3|-|TRBJ2-7
TGTGCCAGCAGCTTCGAGCTATTCTACGAGCAGTACTTC
CASSFELFYEQYF
>TRBD1|TRBV6-1|-|TRBJ2-1
TGTGCCATAGACAGGGGGTTCTACAATGAGCAGTTCTTC
CAIDRGFYNEQFF
>-|TRBV5-6|-|TRBJ1-1
TGTGCCAGCAGCTTTGGGCATTCGAGGACTGAAGCTTTCTTT
CASSFGHSRTEAFF
>-|TRBV29-1|-|TRBJ2-3
TGCAGCGTTGAAGATACCGGGGGACCGCCCGATACGCAGTATTTT
CSVEDTGGPPDTQYF
>-|TRBV11-1|-|TRBJ1-4
TGTGCCAGCAGCGAACCTCAGTCGGGGGAAAAACTGTTTTTT
CASSEPQSGEKLFF
>-|TRBV5-8|few|TRBJ1-5
TGTGCCAGCACAGGGACGTCTAGCAATCAGCCCCAGCATTTT
CASTGTSSNQPQHF
>-|TRBV7-8|-|TRBJ2-6
TGTGCCAGCAGCTTAGCAGGGCGGAGCTCTGGGGCCAACGTCCTGACTTTC
CASSLAGRSSGANVLTF
>-|TRBV5-1|few|TRBJ2-7
TGCGCCAGCCAGGGAGACGCCTACGAGCAGTACTTC
CASQGDAYEQYF
>TRBD1|TRBV28|-|TRBJ2-6
TGTGCCAGCAGTCCGGACAGGGCTGGGGCCAACGTCCTGACTTTC
CASSPDRAGANVLTF
>TRBD2|TRBV18|-|TRBJ2-7
TGTGCCAGCTCACCACAGTACAGCGGGGGGACCTATTACGAGCAGTACTTC
CASSPQYSGGTYYEQYF
>-|TRBV7-2|few|TRBJ1-2
TGTGCCAGCAGCTTCAGGGAGGGAGGCTACACCTTC
CASSFREGGYTF
>-|TRBV5-1|-|TRBJ2-7
TGCGCCAGCAGCCAGACAGGAGTTGGCTACGAGCAGTACTTC
CASSQTGVGYEQYF
>TRBD1|TRBV19|-|TRBJ2-7
TGTGCCAGTAGTACCGGGACAGGGGTTTCTCTGTCCTACGAGCAGTACTTC
CASSTGTGVSLSYEQYF
>-|TRBV4-3|-|TRBJ2-1
TGCGCCAGCAGCCAAGCCGGGAGCTCGGGTGAGCAGTTCTTC
CASSQAGSSGEQFF
>-|TRBV11-2|-|TRBJ1-5
TGTGCCAGCAGCTTCGGGTATAGCAATCAGCCCCAGCATTTT
CASSFGYSNQPQHF
>-|TRBV6-5|-|TRBJ1-1
TGTGCCAGCAGTTATGGCGTCGGGCGCACTGAAGCTTTCTTT
CASSYGVGRTEAFF
>TRBD1|TRBV4-3|-|TRBJ1-2
TGCGCCAGCAGCCAAGAAATGGGACAGAGCTATGGCTACACCTTC
CASSQEMGQSYGYTF
>-|TRBV6-1|-|TRBJ2-3
TGTGCCAGCAGTGAACTAGGAGGTCTTTTTCCAGATACGCAGTATTTT
CASSELGGLFPDTQYF
>-|TRBV7-2|once|TRBJ2-7
TGTGCCAGCAGCCGAACACTAGGAGGGGACCATCCCTACGAGCAGTACTTC
CASSRTLGGDHPYEQYF
>TRBD2|TRBV7-8|-|TRBJ2-3
TGTGCCAGCAGCAGATTAGCGGGGGGGCCGACAGATACGCAGTATTTT
CASSRLAGGPTDTQYF
>TRBD1|TRBV28|-|TRBJ2-7
TGTGCCAGCAGTCTTCTCCGGGACAGGGAGTACTTC
CASSLLRDREYF
>-|TRBV2|-|TRBJ1-1
TGTGCCAGCAGTTGGGGGAACACTGAAGCTTTCTTT
CASSWGNTEAFF
>-|TRBV29-1|once|TRBJ2-7
TGCAGCGGGCAGGGAATGGGGTCCTACGAGCAGTACTTC
CSGQGMGSYEQYF
>TRBD2|TRBV27|few|TRBJ2-1
TGTGCCAGCAGTTCGGGACTACCGGTAGGTGAGCAGTTCTTC
CASSSGLPVGEQFF
>-|TRBV7-2|-|TRBJ1-2
TGTGCCAGCAGTTCTGTGGCGCGGTATGGCTACACCTTC
CASSSVARYGYTF
>-|TRBV6-5|-|TRBJ2-3
TGTGCCAGCAGTTGGGAAGCCGGGTGGCGCACAGATACGCAGTATTTT
CASSWEAGWRTDTQYF
>-|TRBV28|many|TRBJ2-7
TGTGCCAGCAGTACCATCAAGGGTGACTACGAGCAGTACTTC
CASSTIKGDYEQYF
>TRBD2|TRBV2|-|TRBJ2-3
TGTGCCAGCATGGGGACTAGTGGGACAGATACGCAGTATTTT
CASMGTSGTDTQYF
>TRBD2|TRBV5-4|once|TRBJ2-3
TGTGCCAGCAGCCGGAGTACGGGGGGGTTAGATACGCAGTATTTT
CASSRSTGGLDTQYF
>TRBD1|TRBV5-1|-|TRBJ2-7
TGCGCCAGCAGCTTGACGACCGGACAGGGGGCCTACGAGCAGTACTTC
CASSLTTGQGAYEQYF
>-|TRBV19|-|TRBJ1-6
TGTGCCAGTAGTATCCGGTCTGGGGAAGCTTCACCCCTCCACTTT
CASSIRSGEASPLHF
>-|TRBV28|-|TRBJ2-7
TGTGCCAGCAGCCTGGGTTCCCTAGAGCAGTACTTC
CASSLGSLEQYF
>TRBD1|TRBV27|-|TRBJ1-6
TGTGCCAGCAGTTACAGGGGGCGATCCTATAATTCACCCCTCCACTTT
CASSYRGRSYNSPLHF
>-|TRBV5-1|-|TRBJ2-7
TGCGCCAGCAGCTTGGCTAGCACCTACGAGCAGTACTTC
CASSLASTYEQYF
>-|TRBV14|few|TRBJ1-1
TGTGCCAGCAGCCAAGACCTGAACACTGAAGCTTTCTTT
CASSQDLNTEAFF
>TRBD1|TRBV19|-|TRBJ1-5
TGTGCCAGTAGTCGGGGACAGGGGGATGGGCAGCCCCAGCATTTT
CASSRGQGDGQPQHF